The 13 T cell receptor beta chains in this list originate from one sample, sequenced in a study of T-cell reconstitution after alpha-beta-depleted transplantation in children. TCRbeta library construction was performed incorporating unique molecular identifiers. Using its own MiXCR run on the PCR reads, TCRdb lists one record per CDR3 protein. Of about 230,000 distinct CDR3 sequences listed, about 9.6% are singletons. The sample consisted of PBMCs from the stem cell graft donor, taken from the stem cell graft. The receptors were sampled from a human donor who donated a stem cell graft to a child with SCID.

This clonotype was observed at least ten times. CDR3 in DNA: TGTGCCAGCAGTTTCAGTCTTGGGGGCTACGAGCAGTACTTC. Its translation is CASSFSLGGYEQYF. This chain uses TRBV12-3 or TRBV12-4 with TRBJ2-7; D tentatively fits TRBD1 or TRBD2 (5 bases each). The CDR3 totals 14 residues. V was cut by 3 bases and J by 3 bases, with 12 bases left in between.

Ten or more counts support this clonotype. This sequence joins TRBV13 and TRBJ1-2; 9 bases are shared with TRBD1. J was trimmed by 0 bases and V by 4 bases; bases with no gene match: 6. This CDR3 is built from 16 residues. Germline V gene sequence: CDR1 PRHDT, CDR2 FYEKMQ (reference sequence). In DNA, the CDR3 is TGTGCCAGCAGCTCCGGGACAGGGCTTTCTAACTATGGCTACACCTTC. This gives the protein CASSSGTGLSNYGYTF.

This clonotype occurred many times. The V call is TRBV10-3, the J call TRBJ2-1, with D possibly matching TRBD1 (6 bases). Trimming cost V 3 bases and J 12 bases, with 12 bases left between them. The CDR3 runs to 12 residues. The V gene's germline CDR1 is ENHRY and CDR2 SYGVKD. Here the CDR3 reads CAISDAGRGQFF. The CDR3 DNA is TGTGCCATCAGTGACGCGGGCAGGGGGCAGTTCTTC.

V and J are TRBV4-1 and TRBJ2-5; 8 nucleotides agree with TRBD1. The ends lost 8 bases at V and 2 bases at J; junction bases unmatched: 10. The germline V gene has CDR1 MGHRA and CDR2 YSYEKL. CDR3 length equals 15 residues. The CDR3 DNA reads as TGCGCCAGCGCCCGAAGGAGGACAGGGCAAGAGACCCAGTACTTC. This sequence encodes CASARRRTGQETQYF.

This clonotype appeared many times. The V and J genes are TRBV5-1 and TRBJ1-6, with 8 bases identical to TRBD1. Trimming at V came to 0 bases and at J to 1 base, leaving 0 bases not matched to a gene. The CDR3 totals 16 residues. Germline lookup yields CDR1 SGHRS and CDR2 YFSETQ. The CDR3 region has the DNA TGCGCCAGCAGCTTGGACAGGGGGTCCTATAATTCACCCCTCCACTTT. Translated, it gives CASSLDRGSYNSPLHF.

This clonotype has at least ten counts. The CDR3 DNA reads as TGTGCCAGCAGCCAAGACCCCGCCGAGCAGTACTTC. Protein sequence: CASSQDPAEQYF. V and J are TRBV3-1 and TRBJ2-7; D is ambiguous. This CDR3 region has 12 residues. The V end lost 0 bases, the J end lost 6 bases, and 6 bases lay between the germline ends. CDR1 is LGHDT and CDR2 is YNNKEL in the germline V gene (reference sequence).

V usage is TRBV6-1 and J usage is TRBJ2-3; D assignment may be TRBD1 or TRBD2 (6 bases each). The CDR3 spans 13 residues. From germline, CDR1 is MNHNS and CDR2 SASEGT. The V end was cut by 6 bases, the J end by 6 bases, with 13 bases between. The CDR3 region is CASRRGAGDTQYF. The CDR3 nucleotides are TGTGCCAGCAGAAGGGGGGCCGGGGATACGCAGTATTTT.

V usage is TRBV5-1 and J usage is TRBJ2-7; D gene unclear. Per germline, CDR1 SGHRS and CDR2 YFSETQ. V gave up 0 bases and J gave up 4 bases, with 17 bases separating them. This CDR3 contains 16 residues. CDR3 sequence reads: CASSLATARWAYEQYF. The CDR3 DNA reads TGCGCCAGCAGCTTGGCCACAGCTAGATGGGCTTACGAGCAGTACTTC.

This clonotype was recorded many times. The rearrangement joins TRBV5-1 to TRBJ1-1, with a weak D call TRBD1 (5 bases). CDR3 size: 15 residues. Trimming took 4 bases from V and 1 from J, leaving 14 bases between them. Germline CDR1 is SGHRS and CDR2 is YFSETQ. CDR3 coding DNA: TGCGCCAGCAGCCAGAGGGACGTTCGGAACACTGAAGCTTTCTTT. This codes for CASSQRDVRNTEAFF.

CDR3 loop: CASRQLAANTDTQYF. In DNA, the CDR3 is TGTGCCAGCAGACAACTAGCGGCAAACACAGATACGCAGTATTTT. This chain joins TRBV12-3 or TRBV12-4 and TRBJ2-3; 8 nucleotides line up with TRBD2. The CDR3 totals 15 residues. Trimming removed 6 bases from V and 2 bases from J; junction bases left unmatched: 7.

This clonotype was seen many times. This chain connects TRBV24-1 to TRBJ2-5; tentative D call: TRBD1 (6 bases). CDR3 length: 14 amino acids. Germline values: CDR1 KGHDR, CDR2 SFDVKD. Trimming left V 4 bases short and J 1 base short, with 9 bases between. The DNA of the CDR3 is TGTGCCACCAGTGACCCGACAGGCCAAGAGACCCAGTACTTC. It specifies CATSDPTGQETQYF.

This clonotype appeared many times. V and J are TRBV3-1 and TRBJ2-7; tentative D call: TRBD1 (6 bases). CDR3 length: 14 amino acids. Germline CDR1 is LGHDT and CDR2 is YNNKEL (reference sequence). This chain's CDR3 is CGSSYSGTHYEQYF. The CDR3 coding sequence is TGTGGGAGCAGTTATTCCGGGACACACTACGAGCAGTACTTC.

Ten or more counts support this clonotype. This chain joins TRBV10-3 and TRBJ2-7; D is ambiguous. CDR3 length: 12 amino acids. Germline V CDR1 and CDR2: ENHRY, SYGVKD. V was shortened by 6 bases and J by 1 base, with 7 bases between the two germline ends. The CDR3 DNA follows: TGTGCCATCAGATCGGAATCCTACGAGCAGTACTTC. Encoded protein: CAIRSESYEQYF.